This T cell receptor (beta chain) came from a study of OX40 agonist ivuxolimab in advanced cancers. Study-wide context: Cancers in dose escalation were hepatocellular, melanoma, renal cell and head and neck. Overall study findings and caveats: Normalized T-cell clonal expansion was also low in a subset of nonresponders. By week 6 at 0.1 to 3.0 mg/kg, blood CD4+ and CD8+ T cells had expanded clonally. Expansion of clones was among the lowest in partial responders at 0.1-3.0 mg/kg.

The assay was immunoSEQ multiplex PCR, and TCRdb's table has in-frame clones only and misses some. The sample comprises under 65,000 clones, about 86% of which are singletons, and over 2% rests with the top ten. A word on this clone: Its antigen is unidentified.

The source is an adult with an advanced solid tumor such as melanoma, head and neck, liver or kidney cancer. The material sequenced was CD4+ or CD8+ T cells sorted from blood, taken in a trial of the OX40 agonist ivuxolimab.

CDR3 sequence: CASSLEGRANEKLFF. CDR3 DNA: TGTGCCAGCAGCTTGGAGGGGAGGGCTAATGAAAAACTGTTTTTT. V and J are TRBV5-6 and TRBJ1-4; the D gene is possibly TRBD1 (5 bases). In germline, CDR1 is SGHDT, CDR2 YYEEEE. This CDR3 is built from 15 residues. The V gene lost 0 bases and the J gene lost 3 bases, with 9 bases spanning the gap.